The TCR beta chain under discussion was sequenced for a study of molecular identifiers for immune sequencing clone quantification (dated by TCRdb to the late 2010s). The study in broad terms: For a replicate experiment, RNA from 20,000 or 100,000 naive CD8 T cells was divided into five aliquots, of which four were sequenced. The study was a methods study using CD8 T cells to benchmark molecular-identifier clustering-based TCR repertoire sequencing (MIDCIRS) and TCR RNA copy counting. Study-wide conclusions, independent of this receptor: Identical TCR molecules sharing a barcode could cause highly expanded clone sizes to be underestimated. Modeling indicated approximately 3.1 TCR RNA copies recovered per cell, compared with 7.5 to 10 by digital PCR, which implies a capture efficiency of around 29%. In CMV-specific effector cells, over 98% of molecules were held by clones above 20 RNA copies, whereas under 1% of molecules were held by such clones in naive cells. Spiked-in Jurkat TCR RNA equivalent to a single cell was reported to be detectable even among fewer than 1.2 million naive CD8 T cells. Without barcode sub-clustering, chimeric consensus sequences inflated TCR diversity; chimeras reached as high as 47%. Naive libraries contained spiked-in Jurkat TCR RNA (approximately nine copies' worth), which is not part of the donor repertoire.

Libraries of naive CD8 T cells were generated from roughly 20,000 to 1,000,000 sorted cells, with 10%, 30% or 50% of the purified RNA used. On a BD FACSAria II, naive CD8 T cells were FACS-sorted as CD8+CD4-CCR7+CD45RA+ and collected into RLT Plus buffer. To test detection sensitivity, Jurkat RNA equal to some 11 TCR copies was added to samples of about 20,000-1,000,000 naive CD8 T cells. Enrichment of CD8 T cells was performed with RosetteSep CD8+ T Cell Enrichment Cocktail and Ficoll-Paque, after which ACK red cell lysis was carried out. To prepare the library, PCR was applied. The sequencer listed for this sample is NextSeq 500. Preparation of bulk TCR libraries followed a previously described approach, with the TCR primers listed in Table S5. Total RNA was purified with the Qiagen AllPrep DNA/RNA kit. Before analysis, reads from multiple sequencing runs of the same library were pooled. Per the source publication's procedure: Reads were retained only if the reads had an exact TCR constant sequence, and the retained reads were trimmed to 150 nt and grouped according to their 12-nt molecular barcodes. Reads in each barcode group were sub-clustered using a 15% Levenshtein threshold, and a quality-weighted consensus sequence was built for each RNA molecule. Non-functional sequences were excluded, and lower-count sequences lying one edit away from another sequence were also excluded. Barcode sub-clusters with fewer than 20% of the maximum read count were removed, based on fitting two negative binomial distributions. TCRdb itself trimmed the public reads at Q25 with fastp, ran MiXCR and retained productive beta chains. A single entry per CDR3 protein holds the most common genes and DNA from its merged rows. TCRdb, not the authors, supplied the V and J calls. Within this sample are 490,000 or so distinct CDR3 sequences, with about 25% of them counted one time only. Of the sample, under 0.8% is held by the ten largest clones.

The germline V gene (reference sequence) sets CDR1 to DFQATT and CDR2 to SNEGSKA. V loses 6 bases of germline sequence and J loses 5 bases, and the interval between the two ends is 19 bases. Counted from cysteine to phenylalanine, this CDR3 has 14 amino acids. The kept DNA is CDR3 alone, 42 bases in frame from the first base. This clonotype has a count of ten or more. The specificity of this receptor is unknown. No base quality information exists; no much larger clone differs at one position. Sequenced input: naive CD8+ T cells from blood, with Jurkat cell RNA spiked in. The cell subset or site label for this specimen denotes: FACS-sorted CD8+CD4-CCR7+CD45RA+ naive T cells. This receptor was obtained from a human donor in good health. Some libraries in this study had Jurkat cell RNA spiked in. The receptor chain draws on TRBV20-1 and TRBJ2-5, and possibly TRBD2, on 7 matching bases. The sequenced DNA is TGCAGTGCGAAAAGGGGGGGGGCGCAGGAGACCCAGTACTTC. It translates as CSAKRGGAQETQYF.